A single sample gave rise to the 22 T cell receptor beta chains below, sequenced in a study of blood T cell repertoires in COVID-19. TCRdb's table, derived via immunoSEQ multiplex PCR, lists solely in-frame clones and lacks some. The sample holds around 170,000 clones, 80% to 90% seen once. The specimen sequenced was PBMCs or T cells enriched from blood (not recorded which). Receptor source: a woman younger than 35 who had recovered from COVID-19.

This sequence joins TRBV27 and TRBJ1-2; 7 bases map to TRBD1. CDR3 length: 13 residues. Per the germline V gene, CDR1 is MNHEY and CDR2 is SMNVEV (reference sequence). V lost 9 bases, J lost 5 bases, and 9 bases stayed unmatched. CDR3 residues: CARDPTGSYGYTF. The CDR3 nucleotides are TGTGCCAGAGACCCGACAGGGAGTTATGGCTACACCTTC.

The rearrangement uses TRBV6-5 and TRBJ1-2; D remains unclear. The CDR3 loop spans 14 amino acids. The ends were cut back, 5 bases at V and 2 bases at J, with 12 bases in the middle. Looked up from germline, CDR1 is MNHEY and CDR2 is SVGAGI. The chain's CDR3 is CASSPGTTNYGYTF. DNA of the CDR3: TGTGCCAGCAGTCCAGGTACCACAAACTATGGCTACACCTTC.

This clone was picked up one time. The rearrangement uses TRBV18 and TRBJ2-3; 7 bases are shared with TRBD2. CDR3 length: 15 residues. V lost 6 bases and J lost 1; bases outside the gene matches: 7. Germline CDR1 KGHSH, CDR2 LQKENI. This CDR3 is CASSPFAGGTDTQYF. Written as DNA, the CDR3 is TGTGCCAGCTCGCCCTTTGCGGGGGGCACAGATACGCAGTATTTT. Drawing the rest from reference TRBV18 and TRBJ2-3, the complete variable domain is NAGVMQNPRHLVRRRGQEARLRCSPMKGHSHVYWYRQLPEEGLKFMVYLQKENIIDESGMPKERFSAEFPKEGPSILRIQQVVRGDSAAYFCASSPFAGGTDTQYFGPGTRLTVL.

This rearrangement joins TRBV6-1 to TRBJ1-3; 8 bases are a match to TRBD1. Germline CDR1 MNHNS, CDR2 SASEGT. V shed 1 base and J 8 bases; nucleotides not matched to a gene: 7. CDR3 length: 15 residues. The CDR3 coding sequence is TGTGCCAGCAGTGAAGTGGGGACAGGCTGGGACACCATATATTTT. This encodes CASSEVGTGWDTIYF.

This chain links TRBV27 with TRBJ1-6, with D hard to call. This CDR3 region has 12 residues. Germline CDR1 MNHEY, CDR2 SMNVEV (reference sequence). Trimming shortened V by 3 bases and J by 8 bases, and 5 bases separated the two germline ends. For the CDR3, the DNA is TGTGCCAGCAGTTTCCCAGATTCACCCCTCCACTTT. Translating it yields CASSFPDSPLHF.

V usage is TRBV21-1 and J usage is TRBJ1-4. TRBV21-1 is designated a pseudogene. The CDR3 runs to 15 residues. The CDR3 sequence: CASSPKEGFREKLFF. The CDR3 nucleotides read TGTGCCAGCAGCCCAAAGGAGGGGTTTCGCGAAAAACTGTTTTTT.

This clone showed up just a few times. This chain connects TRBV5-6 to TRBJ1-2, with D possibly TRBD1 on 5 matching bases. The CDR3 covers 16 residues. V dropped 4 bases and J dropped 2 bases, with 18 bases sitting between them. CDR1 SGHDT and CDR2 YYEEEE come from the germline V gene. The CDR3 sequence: CASSPDVGGKNYGYTF. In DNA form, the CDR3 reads TGTGCCAGCAGCCCGGACGTCGGGGGGAAGAACTATGGCTACACCTTC.

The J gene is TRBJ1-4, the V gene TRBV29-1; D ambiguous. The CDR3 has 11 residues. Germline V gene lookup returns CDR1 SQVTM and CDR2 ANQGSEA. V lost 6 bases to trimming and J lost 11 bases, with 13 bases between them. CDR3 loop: CSVLQSGKLFF. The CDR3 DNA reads TGCAGCGTCCTACAATCCGGGAAACTGTTTTTT.

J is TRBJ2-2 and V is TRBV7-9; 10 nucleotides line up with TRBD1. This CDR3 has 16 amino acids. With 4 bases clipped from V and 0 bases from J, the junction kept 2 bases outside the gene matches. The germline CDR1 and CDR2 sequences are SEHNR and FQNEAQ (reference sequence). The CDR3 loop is CASSSDRGANTGELFF. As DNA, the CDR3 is TGTGCCAGCAGCTCGGACAGGGGGGCGAACACCGGGGAGCTGTTTTTT.

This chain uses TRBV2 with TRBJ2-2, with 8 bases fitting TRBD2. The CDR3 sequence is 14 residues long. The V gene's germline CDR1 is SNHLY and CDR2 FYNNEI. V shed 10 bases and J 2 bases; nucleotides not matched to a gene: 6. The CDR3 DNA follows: TGTGCCACCAAACTAGCGGCAAACACCGGGGAGCTGTTTTTT. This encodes CATKLAANTGELFF.

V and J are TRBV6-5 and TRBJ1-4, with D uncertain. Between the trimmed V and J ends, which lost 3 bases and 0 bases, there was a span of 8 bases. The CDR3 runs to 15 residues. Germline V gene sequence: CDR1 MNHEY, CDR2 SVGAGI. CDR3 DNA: TGTGCCAGCAGTTATCGCGCCCCAACTAATGAAAAACTGTTTTTT. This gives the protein CASSYRAPTNEKLFF.

As DNA, the CDR3 is TGTGCCAGCAGCTTGATACAGGGGGCGAACTATGGCTACACCTTC. It codes for CASSLIQGANYGYTF. The rearrangement uses TRBV5-6 and TRBJ1-2; 9 bases line up with TRBD1. The CDR3 runs 15 residues. The germline CDR1 and CDR2 sequences are SGHDT and YYEEEE. The V segment lost 1 base and the J segment 2 bases; nucleotides outside the gene matches: 3.

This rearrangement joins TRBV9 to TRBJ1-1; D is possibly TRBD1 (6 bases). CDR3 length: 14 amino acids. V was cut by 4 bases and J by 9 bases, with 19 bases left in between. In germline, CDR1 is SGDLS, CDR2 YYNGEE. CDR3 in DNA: TGTGCCAGCAGCCCGGCGGGGGGCGAAGTACAAGCTTTCTTT. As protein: CASSPAGGEVQAFF.

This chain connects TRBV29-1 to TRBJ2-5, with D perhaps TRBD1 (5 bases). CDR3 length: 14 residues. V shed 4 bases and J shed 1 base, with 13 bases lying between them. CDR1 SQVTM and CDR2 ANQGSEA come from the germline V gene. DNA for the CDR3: TGCAGCGTTGCCGAGCAGGGTTCCCAAGAGACCCAGTACTTC. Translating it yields CSVAEQGSQETQYF.

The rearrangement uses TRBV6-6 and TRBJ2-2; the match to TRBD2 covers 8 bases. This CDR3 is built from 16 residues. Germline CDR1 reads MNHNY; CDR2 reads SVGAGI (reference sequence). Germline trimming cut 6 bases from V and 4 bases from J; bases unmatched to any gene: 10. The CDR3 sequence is CASSTVAGGLTGELFF. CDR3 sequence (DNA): TGTGCCAGCAGCACCGTGGCGGGGGGCCTCACCGGGGAGCTGTTTTTT.

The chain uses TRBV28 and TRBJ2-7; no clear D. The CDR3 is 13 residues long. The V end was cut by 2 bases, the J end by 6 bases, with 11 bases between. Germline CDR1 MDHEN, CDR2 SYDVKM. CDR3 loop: CASSLGARIEQYF. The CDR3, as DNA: TGTGCCAGCAGTTTAGGTGCGCGGATCGAGCAGTACTTC. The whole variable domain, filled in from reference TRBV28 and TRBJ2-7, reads DVKVTQSSRYLVKRTGEKVFLECVQDMDHENMFWYRQDPGLGLRLIYFSYDVKMKEKGDIPEGYSVSREKKERFSLILESASTNQTSMYLCASSLGARIEQYFGPGTRLTVT.

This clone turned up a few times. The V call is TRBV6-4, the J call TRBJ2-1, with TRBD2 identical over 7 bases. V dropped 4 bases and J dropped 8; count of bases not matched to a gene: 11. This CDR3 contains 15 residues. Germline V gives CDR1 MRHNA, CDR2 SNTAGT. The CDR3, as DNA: TGTGCCAGCAGTGGGGCTAGCGGTCGGGTGGATGAGCAGTTCTTC. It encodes CASSGASGRVDEQFF.

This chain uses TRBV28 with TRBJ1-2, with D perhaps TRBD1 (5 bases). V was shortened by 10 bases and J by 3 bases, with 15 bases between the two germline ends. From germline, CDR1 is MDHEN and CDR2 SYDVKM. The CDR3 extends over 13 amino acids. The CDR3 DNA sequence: TGTGCCACATTCAGGGAAGTTGACTATGGCTACACCTTC. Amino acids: CATFREVDYGYTF.

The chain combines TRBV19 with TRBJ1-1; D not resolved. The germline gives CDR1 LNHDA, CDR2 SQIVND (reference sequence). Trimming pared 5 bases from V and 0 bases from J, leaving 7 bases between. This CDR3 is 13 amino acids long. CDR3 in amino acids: CASSLNMNTEAFF. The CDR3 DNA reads TGTGCCAGTAGTTTAAACATGAACACTGAAGCTTTCTTT.

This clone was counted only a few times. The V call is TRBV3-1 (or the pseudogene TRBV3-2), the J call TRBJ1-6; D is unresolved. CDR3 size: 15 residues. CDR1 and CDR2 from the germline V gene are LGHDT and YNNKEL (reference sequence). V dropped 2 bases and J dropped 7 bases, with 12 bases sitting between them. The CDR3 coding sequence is TGTGCCAGCAGCCAAAGTAGCGGCGTAAATTCACCCCTCCACTTT. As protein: CASSQSSGVNSPLHF.

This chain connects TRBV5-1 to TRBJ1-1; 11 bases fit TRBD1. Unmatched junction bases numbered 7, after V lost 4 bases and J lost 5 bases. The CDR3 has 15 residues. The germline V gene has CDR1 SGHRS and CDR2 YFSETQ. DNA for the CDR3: TGCGCCAGCAGCCTCACGGGACAGGGGGAAACTGAAGCTTTCTTT. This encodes CASSLTGQGETEAFF. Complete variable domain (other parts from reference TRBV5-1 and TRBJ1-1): KAGVTQTPRYLIKTRGQQVTLSCSPISGHRSVSWYQQTPGQGLQFLFEYFSETQRNKGNFPGRFSGRQFSNSRSEMNVSTLELGDSALYLCASSLTGQGETEAFFGQGTRLTVV.

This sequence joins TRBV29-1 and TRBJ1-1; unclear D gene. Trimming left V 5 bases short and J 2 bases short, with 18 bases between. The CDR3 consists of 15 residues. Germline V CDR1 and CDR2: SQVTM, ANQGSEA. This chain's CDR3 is CSVLTTGRFNTEAFF. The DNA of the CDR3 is TGCAGCGTTTTGACTACCGGACGGTTTAACACTGAAGCTTTCTTT.